This is a list of T cell receptor beta chains from one sample in a study of cytomegalovirus exposure and HLA in healthy donors. Assay used: immunoSEQ multiplex PCR; TCRdb lists only in-frame clones, some missing. In the table there are about 250,000 clones, less than 90% of which are singletons. Sequencing input: PBMCs. The receptor source for this set is a man between 18 and 29 years old in good health and CMV-seropositive. Each CDR3 is given with its conserved first and last residue. The order of the fields is D gene, clone size, CDR3 length, V gene, J gene, CDR3 protein, CDR3 DNA. D genes are given only for firm matches. Size is stated for part of the rows, as once, few or many counts, or as a class when the clone is expanded.

d_call: -
clone_size: -
cdr3_length: 14
v_call: TRBV9
j_call: TRBJ2-7
cdr3_aa: CASSPRDFSYEQYF
cdr3_nt: TGTGCCAGCAGCCCACGGGATTTCTCCTACGAGCAGTACTTC

d_call: -
clone_size: -
cdr3_length: 15
v_call: TRBV5-1
j_call: TRBJ2-6
cdr3_aa: CASSLLTGRANVLTF
cdr3_nt: TGCGCCAGCAGCTTGCTTACCGGGAGGGCCAACGTCCTGACTTTC

d_call: -
clone_size: -
cdr3_length: 15
v_call: TRBV7-9
j_call: TRBJ2-2
cdr3_aa: CASSLVAGYTGELFF
cdr3_nt: TGTGCCAGCAGCCTTGTGGCGGGATACACCGGGGAGCTGTTTTTT

d_call: TRBD2
clone_size: -
cdr3_length: 16
v_call: TRBV7-8
j_call: TRBJ2-3
cdr3_aa: CASRPLAGVKQDTQYF
cdr3_nt: TGTGCCAGCAGACCTCTAGCGGGAGTTAAGCAAGATACGCAGTATTTT

d_call: TRBD1
clone_size: -
cdr3_length: 13
v_call: TRBV28
j_call: TRBJ1-5
cdr3_aa: CASSPSTGQSQHF
cdr3_nt: TGTGCCAGCAGTCCTTCAACGGGACAGTCCCAGCATTTT

d_call: -
clone_size: once
cdr3_length: 15
v_call: TRBV6-5
j_call: TRBJ2-2
cdr3_aa: CASSYSGGRTGELFF
cdr3_nt: TGTGCCAGCAGTTACTCTGGGGGTCGGACCGGGGAGCTGTTTTTT

d_call: -
clone_size: -
cdr3_length: 14
v_call: TRBV6-6
j_call: TRBJ1-4
cdr3_aa: CASRAGTGGQKLFF
cdr3_nt: TGTGCCAGCAGGGCGGGGACGGGAGGTCAAAAACTGTTTTTT

d_call: TRBD1
clone_size: -
cdr3_length: 17
v_call: TRBV27
j_call: TRBJ1-1
cdr3_aa: CASSLVPPFGQGVEAFF
cdr3_nt: TGTGCCAGCAGTTTAGTGCCCCCATTCGGACAGGGGGTTGAAGCTTTCTTT

d_call: -
clone_size: -
cdr3_length: 13
v_call: TRBV6-5
j_call: TRBJ1-2
cdr3_aa: CASSPGGWDGYTF
cdr3_nt: TGTGCCAGCAGCCCGGGGGGGTGGGATGGCTACACCTTC

d_call: TRBD1
clone_size: -
cdr3_length: 15
v_call: TRBV25-1
j_call: TRBJ2-3
cdr3_aa: CASSERTGVRDTQYF
cdr3_nt: TGTGCCAGCAGTGAACGGACAGGGGTGAGAGATACGCAGTATTTT

d_call: -
clone_size: once
cdr3_length: 13
v_call: TRBV6-1
j_call: TRBJ1-1
cdr3_aa: CASSEERNTEAFF
cdr3_nt: TGTGCCAGCAGTGAAGAAAGGAACACTGAAGCTTTCTTT

d_call: -
clone_size: once
cdr3_length: 16
v_call: TRBV7-2
j_call: TRBJ2-7
cdr3_aa: CASSLGGAGLSYEQYF
cdr3_nt: TGTGCCAGCAGCTTAGGGGGGGCAGGGCTCTCCTACGAGCAGTACTTC

d_call: -
clone_size: -
cdr3_length: 16
v_call: TRBV27
j_call: TRBJ1-2
cdr3_aa: CASTRSGQSAFGGYTF
cdr3_nt: TGTGCCAGCACCAGAAGCGGACAGTCGGCCTTCGGGGGCTACACCTTC

d_call: TRBD1
clone_size: -
cdr3_length: 15
v_call: TRBV6-1
j_call: TRBJ1-2
cdr3_aa: CASSVYRQGNYGYTF
cdr3_nt: TGTGCCAGCAGTGTATACCGACAGGGGAACTATGGCTACACCTTC

d_call: TRBD2
clone_size: -
cdr3_length: 15
v_call: TRBV7-9
j_call: TRBJ2-7
cdr3_aa: CASSSTSGLAGEQYF
cdr3_nt: TGTGCCAGCAGCTCCACTTCTGGACTAGCCGGCGAGCAGTACTTC

d_call: -
clone_size: few
cdr3_length: 13
v_call: TRBV5-1
j_call: TRBJ1-2
cdr3_aa: CASSLTSNYGYTF
cdr3_nt: TGCGCCAGCAGCTTGACAAGCAACTATGGCTACACCTTC

d_call: TRBD1
clone_size: -
cdr3_length: 16
v_call: TRBV6-1
j_call: TRBJ1-1
cdr3_aa: CASSEYGTGPYTEAFF
cdr3_nt: TGTGCCAGCAGTGAATATGGGACAGGGCCCTACACTGAAGCTTTCTTT

d_call: -
clone_size: -
cdr3_length: 13
v_call: TRBV4-3
j_call: TRBJ2-7
cdr3_aa: CASSRHRDYEQYF
cdr3_nt: TGCGCCAGCAGCCGTCACAGAGACTACGAGCAGTACTTC

d_call: -
clone_size: few
cdr3_length: 17
v_call: TRBV27
j_call: TRBJ2-3
cdr3_aa: CASSPLDSNNGADTQYF
cdr3_nt: TGTGCCAGCAGTCCCCTGGACAGCAACAACGGGGCAGATACGCAGTATTTT

d_call: -
clone_size: -
cdr3_length: 15
v_call: TRBV14
j_call: TRBJ2-5
cdr3_aa: CASSIYQDIQETQYF
cdr3_nt: TGTGCCAGCAGCATTTACCAGGACATACAAGAGACCCAGTACTTC

d_call: TRBD2
clone_size: -
cdr3_length: 14
v_call: TRBV9
j_call: TRBJ2-1
cdr3_aa: CASSVATSVGEQFF
cdr3_nt: TGTGCCAGCAGCGTAGCTACTAGCGTGGGCGAGCAGTTCTTC

d_call: TRBD1
clone_size: once
cdr3_length: 16
v_call: TRBV2
j_call: TRBJ2-5
cdr3_aa: CASSVPLAGGSETQYF
cdr3_nt: TGTGCCAGCAGTGTTCCCCTCGCAGGGGGTAGTGAGACCCAGTACTTC

d_call: -
clone_size: -
cdr3_length: 16
v_call: TRBV7-9
j_call: TRBJ2-1
cdr3_aa: CASSSRGRSSYNEQFF
cdr3_nt: TGTGCCAGCAGCTCAAGAGGGAGGAGCTCCTACAATGAGCAGTTCTTC